Below are 24 T cell receptor beta chains sequenced from a single sample in a study of control samples from healthy donors and cancer patients. The data were produced by immunoSEQ multiplex PCR, yet TCRdb's version contains in-frame clones alone and is incomplete. Of about 160,000 clones detected, around nine tenths appear once; the ten largest clones hold approximately 12%. The sequenced material came from blood. The receptor source for this set is a man between 25 and 39 years old in good health.

The genes are TRBV4-1 and TRBJ1-6; D remains unclear. The CDR3 is made up of 13 amino acids. Per the germline V gene, CDR1 is MGHRA and CDR2 is YSYEKL. V lost 0 bases, J lost 9 bases, and 6 bases lay in between. The CDR3 sequence is CASSQENSSPLHF. The CDR3 bases are TGCGCCAGCAGCCAAGAAAATTCTTCACCCCTCCACTTT.

The chain carries TRBV3-1 (or the pseudogene TRBV3-2) and TRBJ2-3; 12 positions match TRBD2. Germline lookup yields CDR1 LGHDT and CDR2 YNNKEL (reference sequence). V lost 0 bases to trimming and J lost 3 bases; unmatched junction nucleotides: 7. This CDR3 region has 18 residues. The CDR3 is CASSQDLASGGVTDTQYF. CDR3 in DNA: TGTGCCAGCAGCCAAGATTTAGCTAGCGGGGGGGTTACAGATACGCAGTATTTT.

The V call is TRBV6-1, the J call TRBJ2-1; 10 bases match TRBD2. Looked up from germline, CDR1 is MNHNS and CDR2 is SASEGT. The CDR3 is 17 residues long. V dropped 0 bases and J dropped 9; count of bases not matched to a gene: 11. CDR3 coding DNA: TGTGCCAGCAGTGAAGCGATCAGAGCGGGAGGGTTGAGTGAGCAGTTCTTC. Encoded protein: CASSEAIRAGGLSEQFF.

The CDR3 protein is CASSPQGSSGNTIYF. CDR3 in DNA: TGTGCCAGCAGTCCACAGGGAAGCTCTGGAAACACCATATATTTT. The chain joins TRBV2 to TRBJ1-3; D possibly corresponds to TRBD1 (6 bases). This CDR3 spans 15 amino acids. V was pared by 5 bases and J by 0 bases, with 11 bases between. Germline CDR1 is SNHLY and CDR2 is FYNNEI.

J is TRBJ1-4 and V is TRBV19; 10 nucleotides line up with TRBD1. The CDR3 spans 12 residues. CDR1 is LNHDA and CDR2 is SQIVND in the germline V gene (reference sequence). The junction had 1 base not matched to a gene; V was cut back by 8 bases and J by 7 bases. The CDR3: CASGQGGEKLFF. The CDR3 coding sequence is TGTGCCAGTGGACAGGGGGGTGAAAAACTGTTTTTT.

The chain couples TRBV4-2 to TRBJ2-5; no clear D. This CDR3 has 14 residues. The V end lost 2 bases, the J end lost 4 bases, and 11 bases lay between the germline ends. The germline gives CDR1 LGHNA, CDR2 YNFKEQ. The CDR3 sequence: CASSQTDTVETQYF. The CDR3, as DNA: TGTGCCAGCAGCCAAACAGACACCGTAGAGACCCAGTACTTC.

The chain has TRBV2 and TRBJ2-2, with 7 nucleotides matching TRBD2. V lost 3 bases to trimming and J lost 6 bases; unmatched junction nucleotides: 13. This CDR3 is built from 17 residues. CDR1 and CDR2 (germline): SNHLY, FYNNEI. CDR3 residues: CASSESVGGRGSGELFF. The CDR3 DNA is TGTGCCAGCAGTGAGTCCGTCGGCGGGAGAGGATCCGGGGAGCTGTTTTTT.

CDR3 protein: CSAEKGDQFAGELFF. The DNA of the CDR3 is TGCAGCGCCGAAAAGGGGGATCAGTTTGCCGGGGAGCTGTTTTTT. The chain employs TRBV29-1 and TRBJ2-2; maybe TRBD1 (6 bases). The CDR3 has 15 amino acids. Germline lookup yields CDR1 SQVTM and CDR2 ANQGSEA. V lost 7 bases and J lost 6, with 21 bases in between.

As regards this clone: The same CDR3 can be traced to other DNA sequences in this sample. The chain links TRBV19 to TRBJ2-5, with a weak D call TRBD2 (6 bases). CDR3 length equals 14 residues. V gave up 3 bases and J gave up 1 base, with 9 bases separating them. Germline loops: CDR1 LNHDA, CDR2 SQIVND (reference sequence). CDR3 bases: TGTGCCAGTAGTATTTTGGGGGGCCAAGAGACCCAGTACTTC. Translation gives CASSILGGQETQYF.

This sequence joins TRBV28 and TRBJ2-7; D is unresolved. Between the trimmed V and J ends, which lost 5 bases and 2 bases, there was a span of 7 bases. Germline V CDR1 and CDR2: MDHEN, SYDVKM. The CDR3 is made up of 12 amino acids. Here the CDR3 DNA reads TGTGCCAGCAGTCAACGAACCTACGAGCAGTACTTC. This encodes CASSQRTYEQYF.

The chain combines TRBV3-1 (or the pseudogene TRBV3-2) with TRBJ2-3; TRBD1 is a possible D gene (5 bases). Per the germline V gene, CDR1 is LGHDT and CDR2 is YNNKEL (reference sequence). The ends were cut back, 1 base at V and 6 bases at J, with 14 bases in the middle. There are 15 residues in the CDR3. CDR3 nucleotide sequence: TGTGCCAGCAGCCAAGGCGTATGGGGCGGCGATACGCAGTATTTT. Translated, it gives CASSQGVWGGDTQYF.

The chain recombines TRBV5-6 with TRBJ2-7, with D unresolved. Per germline, CDR1 SGHDT and CDR2 YYEEEE. The ends were cut back, 1 base at V and 6 bases at J, with 14 bases in the middle. The CDR3 length is 14 residues. As DNA, the CDR3 is TGTGCCAGCAGCTTGTGGACCTCTCCGGGCGAGCAGTACTTC. Residues: CASSLWTSPGEQYF. The full variable domain, rest sourced from reference TRBV5-6 and TRBJ2-7, is DAGVTQSPTHLIKTRGQQVTLRCSPKSGHDTVSWYQQALGQGPQFIFQYYEEEERQRGNFPDRFSGHQFPNYSSELNVNALLLGDSALYLCASSLWTSPGEQYFGPGTRLTVT.

The V and J genes are TRBV5-4 and TRBJ1-4; D unresolved. V was pared by 2 bases and J by 0 bases, with 8 bases between. Germline assignment: CDR1 SGHNT and CDR2 YYREEE (reference sequence). This CDR3 region has 15 residues. CDR3 DNA: TGTGCCAGCAGCTTCGGCGGGGCAACTAATGAAAAACTGTTTTTT. Translating it yields CASSFGGATNEKLFF.

The V gene is TRBV6-6, the J gene TRBJ2-7, with TRBD2 matching over 15 bases. Germline V gene sequence: CDR1 MNHNY, CDR2 SVGAGI (reference sequence). The CDR3 is 19 amino acids. V lost 5 bases and J lost 0; bases outside the gene matches: 11. For the CDR3, the DNA is TGTGCCAGCAGTCGACCCGGGACTAGCGGGGGGTTCAGCTCCTACGAGCAGTACTTC. Its protein product is CASSRPGTSGGFSSYEQYF.

This clone was found a few times. The chain has TRBV5-4 and TRBJ2-7; a possible D gene is TRBD1 (6 bases). This CDR3 is 15 amino acids long. The V end lost 5 bases, the J end lost 0 bases, and 15 bases lay between the germline ends. Germline CDR1 SGHNT, CDR2 YYREEE (reference sequence). CDR3 nucleotides: TGTGCCAGCAGTTCACGGGACACAGCCTCCTACGAGCAGTACTTC. Amino acids: CASSSRDTASYEQYF.

This chain links TRBV4-2 with TRBJ2-7; 7 bases line up with TRBD1. Germline CDR1 and CDR2: LGHNA and YNFKEQ. The CDR3 sequence is 15 residues long. The junction had 2 bases not matched to a gene; V was cut back by 0 bases and J by 0 bases. The CDR3 DNA sequence: TGTGCCAGCAGCCAAGAGGCAGGGGGCTCCTACGAGCAGTACTTC. It specifies CASSQEAGGSYEQYF.

The chain combines TRBV15 with TRBJ2-7; D may be TRBD1 or TRBD2 (5 bases each). The V end lost 1 base, the J end lost 0 bases, and 10 bases lay between the germline ends. Germline loops: CDR1 LNHNV, CDR2 YYDKDF (reference sequence). The CDR3 is 15 residues long. CDR3 region: CATSRGQTISYEQYF. CDR3 nucleotides: TGTGCCACCAGCAGAGGACAGACTATCTCCTACGAGCAGTACTTC. Using reference TRBV15 and TRBJ2-7 for the parts outside the CDR3, the full variable domain is DAMVIQNPRYQVTQFGKPVTLSCSQTLNHNVMYWYQQKSSQAPKLLFHYYDKDFNNEADTPDNFQSRRPNTSFCFLDIRSPGLGDTAMYLCATSRGQTISYEQYFGPGTRLTVT.

Only a few counts were recorded for this clone. The gene calls are TRBV11-2 and TRBJ1-3; D is undetermined. The germline V and J ends were trimmed by 5 bases and 0 bases, with 14 bases remaining between them. Germline V gives CDR1 SGHAT, CDR2 FQNNGV. The CDR3 has 16 amino acids. The chain's CDR3 is CASSPVSVSSGNTIYF. The CDR3 DNA sequence: TGTGCCAGCAGCCCGGTGTCGGTCAGCTCTGGAAACACCATATATTTT.

This clone was seen a handful of times. CDR3 residues: CASSQTGVSNQPQHF. As DNA, the CDR3 is TGTGCCAGCAGTCAAACAGGGGTCAGCAATCAGCCCCAGCATTTT. The rearrangement joins TRBV5-8 to TRBJ1-5, with 7 nucleotides matching TRBD1. The trim removed 5 bases at V and 1 base at J, leaving 6 bases unmatched. Germline CDR1 SGHTS, CDR2 YDEGEE. The CDR3 length is 15 residues.

The chain's CDR3 is CASTRGERNTEAFF. The CDR3, as DNA: TGTGCCAGCACCCGGGGGGAGAGGAACACTGAAGCTTTCTTT. J is TRBJ1-1 and V is TRBV6-5; TRBD1 might be the D (5 bases). Deletions cut 7 bases from V and 1 base from J, with 13 bases between. Germline V gene lookup returns CDR1 MNHEY and CDR2 SVGAGI. This CDR3 contains 14 residues.

The rearrangement joins TRBV6-5 to TRBJ2-5; unclear D gene. The germline CDR1 and CDR2 sequences are MNHEY and SVGAGI. This CDR3 is 14 amino acids long. Trimming shortened V by 6 bases and J by 5 bases, and 16 bases separated the two germline ends. CDR3: CASRRFHEWETQYF. In nucleotides, the CDR3 is TGTGCCAGCAGGCGTTTCCATGAGTGGGAGACCCAGTACTTC.

The chain couples TRBV19 to TRBJ2-3; tentatively, D is TRBD2 (5 bases). CDR1 and CDR2 (germline): LNHDA, SQIVND (reference sequence). Trimming removed 5 bases from V and 13 bases from J, with 19 bases in between. The CDR3 is 13 amino acids. Here the CDR3 DNA reads TGTGCCAGTAGTGACCGACGGGAAGCAATAGAGTATTTT. The encoded protein is CASSDRREAIEYF.

The chain recombines TRBV18 with TRBJ1-1; TRBD1 matches at 10 bases. The trim removed 5 bases at V and 6 bases at J, leaving 6 bases unmatched. The CDR3 is 14 amino acids. Germline lookup yields CDR1 KGHSH and CDR2 LQKENI. As DNA, the CDR3 is TGTGCCAGCTCAGACGACAGGGGGCGAGCTGAAGCTTTCTTT. It codes for CASSDDRGRAEAFF.

The V and J genes are TRBV7-9 and TRBJ2-1, with a weak D call TRBD1 (5 bases). CDR3 length: 14 residues. Trimming left V 5 bases short and J 8 bases short, with 16 bases between. CDR1 and CDR2 (germline): SEHNR, FQNEAQ (reference sequence). CDR3 coding DNA: TGTGCCAGCAGCCCCCCGGTCAGGGTCCATGAGCAGTTCTTC. Amino acids: CASSPPVRVHEQFF.